Listed below are T cell receptor beta chains from one sample, sequenced in a study of blood T cell repertoires in COVID-19. Assay used: immunoSEQ multiplex PCR; TCRdb lists only in-frame clones, some missing. Of about 88,000 clones in the sample, around 90% were seen once. Sample: peripheral blood. The receptor source for this set is a male donor with acute or convalescent COVID-19. CDR3s include the opening cysteine and the closing phenylalanine or tryptophan. The order of the fields is D gene, J gene, V gene, clone size, CDR3 DNA, CDR3 protein. D genes are given only for firm matches. Expanded clones get a size class; other rows say once, few or many, or leave the size out.

TRBD1,TRBJ1-2,TRBV18,-,TGTGCCAGCTCACCCCAGGGGGCTAACTATGGCTACACCTTC,CASSPQGANYGYTF
TRBD1,TRBJ1-6,TRBV18,-,TGTGCCAGCTCAGTTGGGACAGGCGATTCACCCCTCCACTTT,CASSVGTGDSPLHF
-,TRBJ1-3,TRBV6-1,once,TGTGCCAGCAGTGAATCCAGAAGCTCTGGAAACACCATATATTTT,CASSESRSSGNTIYF
-,TRBJ2-1,TRBV5-1,-,TGCGCCAGCAGACCCGACTCAAACAATGAGCAGTTCTTC,CASRPDSNNEQFF
TRBD2,TRBJ2-3,TRBV6-1,-,TGTGCCAGCAGTGAAAGGGGTGGGAGGGCAGATACGCAGTATTTT,CASSERGGRADTQYF
TRBD2,TRBJ2-2,TRBV3-1/TRBV3-2,-,TGTGCCAGCAGTCTAGCGGGGGGTAACACCGGGGAGCTGTTTTTT,CASSLAGGNTGELFF
TRBD1,TRBJ1-2,TRBV3-1/TRBV3-2,-,TGTGCCAGCAGCCGACAGGGGGGATATGGCTACACCTTC,CASSRQGGYGYTF
TRBD1,TRBJ2-3,TRBV5-1,-,TGCGCCAGCAGCTTGGATGGGGCAGGGGGCCCAGATACGCAGTATTTT,CASSLDGAGGPDTQYF
TRBD1,TRBJ1-5,TRBV3-1/TRBV3-2,-,TGTGCCAGCAGCCCAGGACAGGGAGGCGCGCCCCAGCATTTT,CASSPGQGGAPQHF
-,TRBJ1-1,TRBV27,-,TGTGCCAGCAGCCCCTCGGGGGGCATGAACACTGAAGCTTTCTTT,CASSPSGGMNTEAFF
TRBD1,TRBJ1-2,TRBV13,-,TGTGCCAGCAGCCCAAGCGGGACAGGGGGAGTTTATGGCTACACCTTC,CASSPSGTGGVYGYTF
-,TRBJ1-1,TRBV2,-,TGTGCCAGCAAAGGGAGGGCCGACACTGAAGCTTTCTTT,CASKGRADTEAFF
-,TRBJ2-5,TRBV5-1,-,TGCGCCAGCAGCTTGGAGGTGGGGGGACAAGAGACCCAGTACTTC,CASSLEVGGQETQYF
-,TRBJ2-7,TRBV24-1,few,TGTGCCACCAGTGATTTTTCGGACTCGGAGGGCGAGCAGTACTTC,CATSDFSDSEGEQYF
-,TRBJ1-1,TRBV6-5,few,TGTGCCAGCCAACCAGGGATTGGGACTGAAGCTTTCTTT,CASQPGIGTEAFF
TRBD2,TRBJ2-3,TRBV6-1,once,TGTGCCAGCAGTGAGCGTGAACGGGGGGGAAACACAGATACGCAGTATTTT,CASSERERGGNTDTQYF
TRBD1,TRBJ1-6,TRBV28,few,TGTGCCAGCAGCAAGACAGGGTTCGATTCACCCCTCCACTTT,CASSKTGFDSPLHF
TRBD1,TRBJ2-2,TRBV25-1,-,TGTGCCAGCAGTGGGGGACAGCTCTCCGGGGAGCTGTTTTTT,CASSGGQLSGELFF
TRBD1,TRBJ1-4,TRBV18,-,TGTGCCAGCTCACCAGGGACAGGGGGCGAAGAAAAACTGTTTTTT,CASSPGTGGEEKLFF
TRBD2,TRBJ2-7,TRBV3-1/TRBV3-2,-,TGTGCCAGCAGCCTAGCGGGGACCTCCTACGAGCAGTACTTC,CASSLAGTSYEQYF
TRBD2,TRBJ2-3,TRBV24-1,-,TGTGCCACCAGGCCGAGCGGGGGGGCAGGAGATACGCAGTATTTT,CATRPSGGAGDTQYF
-,TRBJ2-1,TRBV30,-,TGTGCCTGGACGGAGGGGGCCCTTGGGACCTACAATGAGCAGTTCTTC,CAWTEGALGTYNEQFF
TRBD1,TRBJ2-2,TRBV28,-,TGTGCCAGCAGTCCCAGGACAGGGTGGGGCCCCGGGGAGCTGTTTTTT,CASSPRTGWGPGELFF
-,TRBJ1-6,TRBV27,-,TGTGCCAGCAGTTTAAAACCGGGAAGTTGGAATTCACCCCTCCACTTT,CASSLKPGSWNSPLHF
-,TRBJ1-3,TRBV7-8,-,TGTGCCAGCAGCTCCCAGACCCAGGGGTCTCTCTCTGGAAACACCATATATTTT,CASSSQTQGSLSGNTIYF
-,TRBJ2-5,TRBV5-6,-,TGTGCCAGCAGCTTGACCCCTGGGGGCGGCACACAAGAGACCCAGTACTTC,CASSLTPGGGTQETQYF
-,TRBJ1-4,TRBV28,-,TGTGCCAGCTCCGCAGGGGCAAATGAAAAACTGTTTTTT,CASSAGANEKLFF
-,TRBJ2-5,TRBV5-5,-,TGTGCCAGCAGCACAACTAGCATGGAGACCCAGTACTTC,CASSTTSMETQYF
-,TRBJ2-7,TRBV19,-,TGTGCCAGTAGTACAGTAGAGGGCTCCTACGAGCAGTACTTC,CASSTVEGSYEQYF
TRBD1,TRBJ1-2,TRBV30,-,TGTGCCTCTCCGGGACAGGGGGCGAGAGGCTACACCTTC,CASPGQGARGYTF
TRBD1,TRBJ1-2,TRBV7-2,-,TGTGCCAGCAGCCCTCAGACAGGGGCAAACTATGGCTACACCTTC,CASSPQTGANYGYTF
-,TRBJ1-6,TRBV6-6,-,TGTGCCAGCAGTTACAGGGGTCATTCACCCCTCCACTTT,CASSYRGHSPLHF
-,TRBJ1-5,TRBV6-5,-,TGTGCCAGCATAGGGGGTTCGAATCAGCCCCAGCATTTT,CASIGGSNQPQHF
-,TRBJ1-1,TRBV5-5,-,TGTGCCAGCAGCTTTATGGGGCTAGGGACTGAAGCTTTCTTT,CASSFMGLGTEAFF
-,TRBJ2-1,TRBV30,-,TGTGCCTGGAACGCCCGGACAGACAATGAGCAGTTCTTC,CAWNARTDNEQFF
-,TRBJ1-2,TRBV5-4,-,TGTGCCAGCAGCTTGGATTCGGAGGGCGGTATCAATGGCTACACCTTC,CASSLDSEGGINGYTF
-,TRBJ1-5,TRBV11-2,-,TGTGCCAGCAGCTTAGGAGACAATCAGCCCCAGCATTTT,CASSLGDNQPQHF
TRBD1,TRBJ2-1,TRBV19,-,TGTGCCAGTAGTCGGGACAGGGGGCAAGGTGAGCAGTTCTTC,CASSRDRGQGEQFF
-,TRBJ2-1,TRBV7-2,-,TGTGCCAGCAGCTTAGGGGGGGTCGGGTACAATGAGCAGTTCTTC,CASSLGGVGYNEQFF
TRBD1,TRBJ1-2,TRBV6-5,-,TGTGCCGTCGACAGGGCCCCCCCACTAGGCTACACCTTC,CAVDRAPPLGYTF
-,TRBJ2-5,TRBV6-2/TRBV6-3,-,TGTGCCAGCAGTTTAGTGTGGGAGACCCAGTACTTC,CASSLVWETQYF
TRBD1,TRBJ2-5,TRBV10-3,-,TGTGCCATCAGTGTATCAGGGACAGGGCAGGAGACCCAGTACTTC,CAISVSGTGQETQYF
TRBD1,TRBJ1-6,TRBV7-9,-,TGTGCCAGCAGCTCTGGAGGGACAGGGGACAATTCACCCCTCCACTTT,CASSSGGTGDNSPLHF
TRBD1,TRBJ2-1,TRBV2,-,TGTGCCAGCAGTCCGACAGGGGCCTACAATGAGCAGTTCTTC,CASSPTGAYNEQFF